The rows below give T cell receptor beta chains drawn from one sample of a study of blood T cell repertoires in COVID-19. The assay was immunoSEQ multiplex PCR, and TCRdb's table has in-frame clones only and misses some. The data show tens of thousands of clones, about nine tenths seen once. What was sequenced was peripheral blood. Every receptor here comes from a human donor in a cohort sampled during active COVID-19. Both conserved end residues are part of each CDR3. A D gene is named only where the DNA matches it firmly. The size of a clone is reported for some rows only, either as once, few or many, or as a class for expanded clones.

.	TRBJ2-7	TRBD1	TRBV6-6	TGTGCCAGCGCCCGCCCCGGACAGGGGCACTACGAGCAGTACTTC	CASARPGQGHYEQYF
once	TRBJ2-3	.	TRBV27	TGTGCCAGCAGTCGGGAGAGGGCAGCCCCCACAGATACGCAGTATTTT	CASSRERAAPTDTQYF
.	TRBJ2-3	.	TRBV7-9	TGTGCCAGCAGCTTAGCGGGGGGAGGACTAAGCACAGATACGCAGTATTTT	CASSLAGGGLSTDTQYF
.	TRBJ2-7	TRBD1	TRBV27	TGTGCCAGCAGCCAACAGGGACAGGGGTACGAGCAGTACTTC	CASSQQGQGYEQYF
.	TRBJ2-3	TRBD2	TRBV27	TGTGCCAGCAGTTTCAATGCCGGGACTAGCGGAAGCACAGATACGCAGTATTTT	CASSFNAGTSGSTDTQYF
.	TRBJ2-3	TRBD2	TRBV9	TGTGCCAGCAGCATACTAGCGGGCGAAACAGATACGCAGTATTTT	CASSILAGETDTQYF
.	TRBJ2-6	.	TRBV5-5	TGTGCCAGCAGCTATTCTGACATAACCCTGAGCTCTGGGGCCAACGTCCTGACTTTC	CASSYSDITLSSGANVLTF
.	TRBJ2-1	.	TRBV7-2	TGTGCCAGCAGCTTAGGGGCAGACAATGAGCAGTTCTTC	CASSLGADNEQFF
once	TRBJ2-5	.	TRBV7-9	TGTGCCAGCAGCTTATTCGCTAGCGAGGAGACCCAGTACTTC	CASSLFASEETQYF
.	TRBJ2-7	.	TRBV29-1	TGCAGCGACAAAAATTTCCACGAGCAGTACTTC	CSDKNFHEQYF
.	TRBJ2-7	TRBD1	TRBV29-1	TGCAGCGTAGGGACAGGGGACGGCGAGCAGTACTTC	CSVGTGDGEQYF